The 25 T cell receptor beta chains below were found in one sample sequenced in a study of cytomegalovirus exposure and HLA in healthy donors. The PCR contained 60 Vbeta and 13 Jbeta primers. Produced via immunoSEQ multiplex PCR; TCRdb's table is partial and in-frame only. The sample contains approximately 140,000 clones, 70% to 80% of which appear only once. The sequenced sample consisted of PBMCs. The receptors derive from a woman aged 55-69 years in good health and CMV-seropositive.

Ten or more counts support this clone. V gene TRBV5-1 combines with J gene TRBJ2-5; D not resolved. CDR1 is SGHRS and CDR2 is YFSETQ in the germline V gene. The CDR3 spans 11 residues. The V end was cut by 4 bases, the J end by 3 bases, with 4 bases between. In nucleotides, the CDR3 is TGCGCCAGCAGCGAGAAAGAGACCCAGTACTTC. Translation: CASSEKETQYF.

V is TRBV5-8 and J is TRBJ1-6; 10 bases agree with TRBD1. Germline-derived CDR1 and CDR2 are SGHTS and YDEGEE. V shed 7 bases and J 7 bases; nucleotides not matched to a gene: 2. The CDR3 runs to 13 residues. The CDR3 loop is CASAGQGNSPLHF. DNA of the CDR3: TGTGCCAGCGCGGGACAGGGGAATTCACCCCTCCACTTT.

V usage is TRBV25-1 and J usage is TRBJ1-1; the D is unclear. In germline, CDR1 is MGHDK, CDR2 SYGVNS. The CDR3 covers 16 residues. V lost 6 bases and J 1 base, leaving 18 bases between the germline ends. This CDR3 reads CASRPRYGVRNTEAFF. In DNA form, the CDR3 reads TGTGCCAGCAGGCCCCGGTATGGAGTGAGGAACACTGAAGCTTTCTTT.

This clone has a single count. This chain connects TRBV10-3 to TRBJ1-5; TRBD1 aligns across 7 bases. This CDR3 contains 13 residues. V lost 10 bases to trimming and J lost 4 bases; unmatched junction nucleotides: 7. Germline V gene sequence: CDR1 ENHRY, CDR2 SYGVKD. The CDR3 loop reads CATHRDRNQPQHF. The CDR3 DNA reads TGTGCCACCCACCGGGACAGAAATCAGCCCCAGCATTTT.

The chain is built from TRBV13 and TRBJ1-3; D not resolved. Germline-derived CDR1 and CDR2 are PRHDT and FYEKMQ (reference sequence). This CDR3 spans 14 amino acids. Trimming pared 1 base from V and 0 bases from J, leaving 4 bases between. Written as DNA, the CDR3 is TGTGCCAGCAGCTTAGAGAGCTCTGGAAACACCATATATTTT. Translated, it gives CASSLESSGNTIYF. Together with reference TRBV13 and TRBJ1-3, the CDR3 gives the full variable domain: AAGVIQSPRHLIKEKRETATLKCYPIPRHDTVYWYQQGPGQDPQFLISFYEKMQSDKGSIPDRFSAQQFSDYHSELNMSSLELGDSALYFCASSLESSGNTIYFGEGSWLTVV.

This clone was detected only once. This chain connects TRBV28 to TRBJ2-5; 11 bases map to TRBD1. The end of the DNA fits TRBJ2-7 better, so the J call may be wrong. This CDR3 contains 14 residues. Germline lookup yields CDR1 MDHEN and CDR2 SYDVKM. The CDR3 loop reads CASTVGTGGYEQYF. CDR3 sequence (DNA): TGTGCCAGCACTGTAGGGACAGGGGGCTACGAGCAGTACTTC.

This clone was counted once. The V call is TRBV6-5, the J call TRBJ1-1, with TRBD1 matching 8 bases. The CDR3 is made up of 12 amino acids. V shed 7 bases and J 12 bases; nucleotides not matched to a gene: 10. Germline lookup yields CDR1 MNHEY and CDR2 SVGAGI. This chain's CDR3 is CASTADRERTFF. The DNA of the CDR3 is TGTGCCAGCACCGCGGACAGGGAAAGGACTTTCTTT.

About this clone itself: The identical CDR3 is also encoded by other nucleotide sequences in the sample. V usage is TRBV7-9 and J usage is TRBJ1-1; D gene unclear. The CDR3 spans 13 residues. CDR1 and CDR2 from the germline V gene are SEHNR and FQNEAQ (reference sequence). The V gene lost 3 bases and the J gene lost 3 bases, with 8 bases spanning the gap. The CDR3 region is CASSLRRDTEAFF. CDR3 nucleotide sequence: TGTGCCAGCAGCTTGCGGAGGGACACTGAAGCTTTCTTT. The whole variable domain, remainder taken from reference TRBV7-9 and TRBJ1-1, is DTGVSQNPRHKITKRGQNVTFRCDPISEHNRLYWYRQTLGQGPEFLTYFQNEAQLEKSRLLSDRFSAERPKGSFSTLEIQRTEQGDSAMYLCASSLRRDTEAFFGQGTRLTVV.

The CDR3 region is CASSLQLYEQYF. For the CDR3, the DNA is TGTGCCAGCAGCTTACAACTCTACGAGCAGTACTTC. V is TRBV7-9 and J is TRBJ2-7; no clear D. The CDR3 length is 12 residues. V dropped 2 bases and J dropped 3 bases, with 5 bases sitting between them. The germline CDR1 and CDR2 sequences are SEHNR and FQNEAQ (reference sequence).

A few counts support this clone. The rearrangement links TRBV2 to TRBJ1-2; D might be TRBD1 (6 bases). CDR1 and CDR2 from the germline V gene are SNHLY and FYNNEI. V lost 2 bases and J lost 7, with 11 bases in between. The CDR3 has 13 residues. Here the CDR3 DNA reads TGTGCCAGCAGTGAATCGGGGGGGGCTGGCTACACCTTC. Translation: CASSESGGAGYTF.

The J gene is TRBJ2-3, the V gene TRBV5-1; TRBD1 agrees at 11 bases. The germline V gene encodes CDR1 SGHRS and CDR2 YFSETQ. J was trimmed by 4 bases and V by 0 bases; bases with no gene match: 4. The CDR3 covers 16 residues. In DNA, the CDR3 is TGCGCCAGCAGCTTGGTGGGGGGACAGGGGGCAGATACGCAGTATTTT. This codes for CASSLVGGQGADTQYF.

The rearrangement links TRBV2 to TRBJ1-4; unclear D gene. This CDR3 spans 16 amino acids. With 3 bases removed from V and 4 bases from J, the gap between germline ends came to 15 bases. From germline, CDR1 is SNHLY and CDR2 FYNNEI. The CDR3 here is CASSEHNAVNNEKLFF. Here the CDR3 DNA reads TGTGCCAGCAGTGAGCATAATGCAGTCAATAATGAAAAACTGTTTTTT.

The chain has TRBV6-5 and TRBJ1-1; D is uncertain. Germline V gene data show CDR1 as MNHEY and CDR2 as SVGAGI. The CDR3 extends over 13 amino acids. V gave up 7 bases and J gave up 0 bases, with 9 bases separating them. CDR3 in amino acids: CASTYSVNTEAFF. The CDR3 nucleotides are TGTGCCAGCACCTACTCCGTGAACACTGAAGCTTTCTTT.

The chain couples TRBV7-3 to TRBJ2-5, with 13 nucleotides matching TRBD2. The CDR3 runs 16 residues. The V and J ends lost 5 bases and 4 bases, in that order; junction bases with no gene match: 7. Germline V gene lookup returns CDR1 SGHTA and CDR2 FQGTGA. The CDR3 loop reads CASSITRTSGGETQYF. The CDR3 DNA is TGTGCCAGCAGCATCACCCGGACTAGCGGGGGAGAGACCCAGTACTTC. The full variable domain, its missing parts supplied by reference TRBV7-3 and TRBJ2-5, is GAGVSQTPSNKVTEKGKYVELRCDPISGHTALYWYRQSLGQGPEFLIYFQGTGAADDSGLPNDRFFAVRPEGSVSTLKIQRTERGDSAVYLCASSITRTSGGETQYFGPGTRLLVL.

The chain employs TRBV7-8 and TRBJ1-5; D is uncertain. Trimming took 4 bases from V and 3 from J, leaving 13 bases between them. The CDR3 runs 15 residues. The germline CDR1 and CDR2 sequences are SGHVS and FQNEAQ. In nucleotides, the CDR3 is TGTGCCAGCAGCTCCCCGGCGGTACTCAATCAGCCCCAGCATTTT. It yields the protein CASSSPAVLNQPQHF. Full variable domain (rest looked up from reference TRBV7-8 and TRBJ1-5): GAGVSQSPRYKVAKRGQDVALRCDPISGHVSLFWYQQALGQGPEFLTYFQNEAQLDKSGLPSDRFFAERPEGSVSTLKIQRTQQEDSAVYLCASSSPAVLNQPQHFGDGTRLSIL.

The rearrangement uses TRBV7-3 and TRBJ2-1, with no clear D. Trimming removed 2 bases at V and 5 bases at J, with 10 bases between. CDR1 is SGHTA and CDR2 is FQGTGA in the germline V gene. CDR3 length: 14 residues. This CDR3 is CASSLGSPDNEQFF. The CDR3 DNA sequence: TGTGCCAGCAGCTTAGGCTCACCCGACAATGAGCAGTTCTTC.

The chain recombines TRBV6-5 with TRBJ1-4, with D maybe TRBD1 (5 bases). V was pared by 8 bases and J by 3 bases, with 13 bases between. The CDR3 is 14 residues long. The germline gives CDR1 MNHEY, CDR2 SVGAGI. CDR3 coding DNA: TGTGCCAGCGGCAGGGTGCCGCCTAATGAAAAACTGTTTTTT. Its protein product is CASGRVPPNEKLFF.

V usage is TRBV9 and J usage is TRBJ2-7; TRBD1 is a possible D gene (6 bases). The V and J ends lost 7 bases and 5 bases respectively, with 16 bases between them. In germline, CDR1 is SGDLS, CDR2 YYNGEE. The CDR3 totals 13 residues. In DNA, the CDR3 is TGTGCCAGCTCGGCCAGGGGCCGGAACGAGCAGTACTTC. Its translation: CASSARGRNEQYF. Based on the CDR3 plus reference TRBV9 and TRBJ2-7, the full variable domain is DSGVTQTPKHLITATGQRVTLRCSPRSGDLSVYWYQQSLDQGLQFLIQYYNGEERAKGNILERFSAQQFPDLHSELNLSSLELGDSALYFCASSARGRNEQYFGPGTRLTVT.

V and J are TRBV14 and TRBJ1-6; D is perhaps TRBD1 (6 bases). V shed 4 bases and J shed 5 bases, with 12 bases lying between them. This CDR3 has 15 residues. The germline gives CDR1 SGHDN, CDR2 FVKESK. The CDR3 coding sequence is TGTGCCAGCAGCCCCTACAGGGATAATAATTCACCCCTCCACTTT. Amino acids: CASSPYRDNNSPLHF.

V is TRBV5-8 and J is TRBJ2-7, with 8 bases aligning to TRBD1. The V and J ends lost 4 bases and 4 bases, in that order; junction bases with no gene match: 13. Germline assignment: CDR1 SGHTS and CDR2 YDEGEE. CDR3 length equals 16 residues. The CDR3 region is CASSRVLQGAGYEQYF. The CDR3 coding sequence is TGTGCCAGCAGCCGCGTCCTCCAGGGGGCGGGGTACGAGCAGTACTTC.

This chain connects TRBV6-6 to TRBJ2-5, with 7 bases aligning to TRBD2. The CDR3 spans 14 residues. V dropped 2 bases and J dropped 3; count of bases not matched to a gene: 3. The germline V gene encodes CDR1 MNHNY and CDR2 SVGAGI (reference sequence). The DNA for the CDR3 is TGTGCCAGCAGTTACCAGGCGGGGGAAGAGACCCAGTACTTC. It translates to CASSYQAGEETQYF.

The chain is built from TRBV7-8 and TRBJ2-7, with D maybe TRBD2 (8 bases). The V end was cut by 1 base, the J end by 1 base, with 17 bases between. This CDR3 spans 17 amino acids. Germline-derived CDR1 and CDR2 are SGHVS and FQNEAQ. CDR3 DNA: TGTGCCAGCAGCTTAGGACGTAGCGGGACAGAATCCTACGAGCAGTACTTC. Protein sequence: CASSLGRSGTESYEQYF.

The V and J genes are TRBV7-6 and TRBJ1-3; 8 positions match TRBD1. Germline V gene data show CDR1 as SGHVS and CDR2 as FNYEAQ. The CDR3 extends over 17 amino acids. The junction had 6 bases not matched to a gene; V was cut back by 2 bases and J by 0 bases. The CDR3 protein is CASSLPRTGLSGNTIYF. The CDR3 region has the DNA TGTGCCAGCAGCTTACCGAGGACAGGGCTCTCTGGAAACACCATATATTTT.

The genes are TRBV18 and TRBJ1-1; D might be TRBD1 (5 bases). Trimming stripped 3 bases from V and 1 base from J, with 9 bases between. The CDR3 sequence is 14 residues long. Germline V gene sequence: CDR1 KGHSH, CDR2 LQKENI. DNA of the CDR3: TGTGCCAGCTCACCTACAACAGGGAACACTGAAGCTTTCTTT. This translates into CASSPTTGNTEAFF.

This chain uses TRBV6-4 with TRBJ1-2; D might be TRBD1 (6 bases). The germline gives CDR1 MRHNA, CDR2 SNTAGT. CDR3 length equals 14 residues. With 5 bases removed from V and 10 bases from J, the gap between germline ends came to 20 bases. The CDR3 is CASSWGQGAGDYTF. In nucleotides, the CDR3 is TGTGCCAGCAGTTGGGGACAAGGGGCCGGGGACTACACCTTC.